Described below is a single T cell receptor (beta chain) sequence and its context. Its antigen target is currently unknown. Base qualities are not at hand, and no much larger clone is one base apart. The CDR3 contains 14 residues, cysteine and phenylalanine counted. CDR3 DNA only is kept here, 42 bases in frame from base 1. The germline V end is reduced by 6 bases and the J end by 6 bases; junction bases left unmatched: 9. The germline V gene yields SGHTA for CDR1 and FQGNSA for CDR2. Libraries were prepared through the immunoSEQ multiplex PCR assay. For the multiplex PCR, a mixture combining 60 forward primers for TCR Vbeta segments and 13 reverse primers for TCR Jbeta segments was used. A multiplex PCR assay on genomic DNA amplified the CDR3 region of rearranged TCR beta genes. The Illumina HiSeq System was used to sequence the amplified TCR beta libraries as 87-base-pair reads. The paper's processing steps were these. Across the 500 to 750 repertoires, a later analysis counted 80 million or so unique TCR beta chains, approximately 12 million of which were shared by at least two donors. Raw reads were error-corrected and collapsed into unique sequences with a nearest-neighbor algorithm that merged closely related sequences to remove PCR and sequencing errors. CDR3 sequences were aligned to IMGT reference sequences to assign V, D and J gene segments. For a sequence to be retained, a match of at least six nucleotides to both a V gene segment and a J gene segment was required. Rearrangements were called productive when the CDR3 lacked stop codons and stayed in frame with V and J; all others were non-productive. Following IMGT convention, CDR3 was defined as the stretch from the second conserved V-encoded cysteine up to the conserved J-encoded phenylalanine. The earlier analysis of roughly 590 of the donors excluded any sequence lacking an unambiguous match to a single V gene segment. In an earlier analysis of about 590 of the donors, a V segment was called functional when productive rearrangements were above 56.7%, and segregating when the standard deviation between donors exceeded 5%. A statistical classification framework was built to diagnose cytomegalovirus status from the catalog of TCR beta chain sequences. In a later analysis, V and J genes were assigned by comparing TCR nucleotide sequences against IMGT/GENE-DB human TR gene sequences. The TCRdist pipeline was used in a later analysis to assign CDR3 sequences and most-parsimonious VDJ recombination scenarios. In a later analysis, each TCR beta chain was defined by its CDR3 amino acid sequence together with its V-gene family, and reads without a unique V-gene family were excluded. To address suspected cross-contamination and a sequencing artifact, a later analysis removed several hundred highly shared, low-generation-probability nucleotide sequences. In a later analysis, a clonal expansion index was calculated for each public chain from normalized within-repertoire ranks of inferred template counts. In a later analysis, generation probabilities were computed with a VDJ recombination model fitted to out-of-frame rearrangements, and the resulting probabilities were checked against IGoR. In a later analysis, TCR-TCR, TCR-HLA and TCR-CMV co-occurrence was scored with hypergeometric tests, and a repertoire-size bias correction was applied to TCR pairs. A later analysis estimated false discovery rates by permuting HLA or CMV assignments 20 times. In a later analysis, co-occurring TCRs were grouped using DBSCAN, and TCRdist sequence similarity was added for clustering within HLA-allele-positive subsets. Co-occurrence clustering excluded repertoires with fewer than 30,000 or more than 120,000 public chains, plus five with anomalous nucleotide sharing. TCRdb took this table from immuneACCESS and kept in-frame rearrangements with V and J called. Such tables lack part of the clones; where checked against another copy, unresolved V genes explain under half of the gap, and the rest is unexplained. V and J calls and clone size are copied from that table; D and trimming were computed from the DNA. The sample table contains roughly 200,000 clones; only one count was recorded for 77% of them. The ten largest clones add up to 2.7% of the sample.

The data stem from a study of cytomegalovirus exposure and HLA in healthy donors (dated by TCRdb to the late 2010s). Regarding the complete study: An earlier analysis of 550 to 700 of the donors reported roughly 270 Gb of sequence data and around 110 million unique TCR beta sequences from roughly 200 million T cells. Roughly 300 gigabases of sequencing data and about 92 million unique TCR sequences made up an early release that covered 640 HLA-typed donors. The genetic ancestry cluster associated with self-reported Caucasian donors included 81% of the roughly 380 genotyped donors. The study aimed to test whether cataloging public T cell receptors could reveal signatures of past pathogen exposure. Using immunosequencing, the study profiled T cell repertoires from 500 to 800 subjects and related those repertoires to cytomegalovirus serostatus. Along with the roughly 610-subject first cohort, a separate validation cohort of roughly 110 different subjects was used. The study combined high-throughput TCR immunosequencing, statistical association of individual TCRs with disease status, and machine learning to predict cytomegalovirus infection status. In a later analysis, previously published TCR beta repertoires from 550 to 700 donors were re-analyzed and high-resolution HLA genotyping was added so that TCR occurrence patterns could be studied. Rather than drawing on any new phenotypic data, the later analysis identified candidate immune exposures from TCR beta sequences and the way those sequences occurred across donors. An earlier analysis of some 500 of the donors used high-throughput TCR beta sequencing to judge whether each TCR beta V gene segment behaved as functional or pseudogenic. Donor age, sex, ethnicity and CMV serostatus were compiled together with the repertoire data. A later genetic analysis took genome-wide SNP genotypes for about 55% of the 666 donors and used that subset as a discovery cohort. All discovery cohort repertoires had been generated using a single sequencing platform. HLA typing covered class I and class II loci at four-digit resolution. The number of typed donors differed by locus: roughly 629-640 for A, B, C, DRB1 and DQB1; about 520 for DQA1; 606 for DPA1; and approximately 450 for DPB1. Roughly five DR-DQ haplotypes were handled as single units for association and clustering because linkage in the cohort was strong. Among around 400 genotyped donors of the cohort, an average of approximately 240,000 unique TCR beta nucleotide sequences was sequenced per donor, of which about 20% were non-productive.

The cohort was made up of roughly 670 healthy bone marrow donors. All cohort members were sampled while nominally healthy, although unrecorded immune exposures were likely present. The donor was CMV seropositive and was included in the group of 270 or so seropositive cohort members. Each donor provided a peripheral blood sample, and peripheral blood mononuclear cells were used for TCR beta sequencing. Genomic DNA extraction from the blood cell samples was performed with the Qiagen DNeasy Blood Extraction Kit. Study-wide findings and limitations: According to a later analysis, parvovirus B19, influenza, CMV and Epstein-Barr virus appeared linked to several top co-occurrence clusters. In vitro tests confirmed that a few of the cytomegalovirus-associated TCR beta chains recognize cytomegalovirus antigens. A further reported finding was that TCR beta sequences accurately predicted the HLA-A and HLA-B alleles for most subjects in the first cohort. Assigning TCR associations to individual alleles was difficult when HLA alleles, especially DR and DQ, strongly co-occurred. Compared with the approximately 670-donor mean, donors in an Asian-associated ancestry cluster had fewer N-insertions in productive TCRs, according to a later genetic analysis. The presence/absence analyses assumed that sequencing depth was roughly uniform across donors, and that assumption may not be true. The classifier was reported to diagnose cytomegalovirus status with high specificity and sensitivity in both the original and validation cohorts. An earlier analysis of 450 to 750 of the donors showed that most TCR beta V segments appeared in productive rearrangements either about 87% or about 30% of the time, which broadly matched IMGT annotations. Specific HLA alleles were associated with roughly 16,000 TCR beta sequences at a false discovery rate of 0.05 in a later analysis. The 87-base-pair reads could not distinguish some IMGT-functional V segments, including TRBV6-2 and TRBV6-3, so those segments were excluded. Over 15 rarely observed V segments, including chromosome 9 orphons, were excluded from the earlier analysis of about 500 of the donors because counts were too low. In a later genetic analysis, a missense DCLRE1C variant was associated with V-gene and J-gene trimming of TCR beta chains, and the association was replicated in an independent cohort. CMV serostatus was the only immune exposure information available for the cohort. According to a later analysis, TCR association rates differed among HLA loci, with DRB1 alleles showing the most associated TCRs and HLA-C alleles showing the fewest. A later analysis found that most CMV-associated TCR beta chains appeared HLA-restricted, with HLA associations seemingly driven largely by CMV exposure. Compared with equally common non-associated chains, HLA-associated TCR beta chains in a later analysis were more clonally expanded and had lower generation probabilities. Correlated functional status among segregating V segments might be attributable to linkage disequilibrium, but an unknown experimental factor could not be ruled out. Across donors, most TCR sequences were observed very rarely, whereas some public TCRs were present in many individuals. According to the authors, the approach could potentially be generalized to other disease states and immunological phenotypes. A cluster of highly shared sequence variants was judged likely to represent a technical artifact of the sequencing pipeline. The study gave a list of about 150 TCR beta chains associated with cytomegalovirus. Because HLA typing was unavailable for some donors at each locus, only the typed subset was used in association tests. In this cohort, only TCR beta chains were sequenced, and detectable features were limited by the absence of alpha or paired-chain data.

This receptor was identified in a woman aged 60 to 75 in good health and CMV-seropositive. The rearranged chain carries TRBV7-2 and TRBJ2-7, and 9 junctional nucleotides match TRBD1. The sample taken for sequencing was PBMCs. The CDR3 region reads CASSSPRDRVEQYF. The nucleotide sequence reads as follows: TGTGCCAGCAGTTCTCCCCGGGACAGGGTCGAGCAGTACTTC.